One and the same sample provided the 6 T cell receptor beta chains below, sequenced in a study of shared clonotypes between healthy human individuals. Naive CD8 cells lacked CD45RO, underwent positive selection for CCR7 and left out terminally differentiated effector memory CD45RA+ cells. The assay was immunoSEQ multiplex PCR, and TCRdb's table has in-frame clones only and misses some. The sample lists roughly 810,000 clones, 90% to 98% occurring once. Sequencing was done on a sample of naive CD8+ T cells sorted from blood. The receptor source for this set is a man aged 30 to 45 in good health.

Of note for this clone: The same CDR3 is also encoded by other DNA sequences in this sample. For the CDR3, the DNA is TGTGCTAGTGGTTTGGGAGAGACCCAGTACTTC. Protein: CASGLGETQYF. This chain uses TRBV12-5 with TRBJ2-5, with no clear D. The V end was cut by 1 base, the J end by 4 bases, with 1 base between. The CDR3 covers 11 residues. Germline assignment: CDR1 LGHNT and CDR2 FRNRAP.

This rearrangement joins TRBV15 to TRBJ2-3; no definite D call. Looked up from germline, CDR1 is LNHNV and CDR2 is YYDKDF (reference sequence). Between the trimmed V and J ends, which lost 1 base and 0 bases, there was a span of 11 bases. The CDR3 runs 16 residues. The CDR3 reads CATSRGESVSTDTQYF. Here the CDR3 DNA reads TGTGCCACCAGCAGAGGTGAGAGTGTTAGCACAGATACGCAGTATTTT.

This chain uses TRBV4-3 with TRBJ2-7; 11 bases fit TRBD2. This CDR3 comprises 15 residues. V was pared by 4 bases and J by 2 bases, with 4 bases of the junction left unmatched. CDR1 is LGHNA, CDR2 YSLEER, per germline. The chain's CDR3 is CASSPGTSGTYEQYF. CDR3 coding DNA: TGCGCCAGCAGCCCCGGGACTAGCGGAACCTACGAGCAGTACTTC.

The count of this clone is one. The chain combines TRBV5-4 with TRBJ2-1; TRBD2 might be the D (6 bases). Germline CDR1 reads SGHNT; CDR2 reads YYREEE (reference sequence). With 2 bases removed from V and 5 bases from J, the gap between germline ends came to 17 bases. The CDR3 consists of 16 residues. The CDR3 loop is CASSFALAVGDNEQFF. DNA of the CDR3: TGTGCCAGCAGCTTTGCCTTAGCGGTGGGTGACAATGAGCAGTTCTTC.

This CDR3 reads CAISLAGADEQYF. CDR3 coding DNA: TGTGCCATCAGTCTAGCGGGAGCGGACGAGCAGTACTTC. The chain carries TRBV10-3 and TRBJ2-7; 10 bases fit TRBD2. Germline V gene lookup returns CDR1 ENHRY and CDR2 SYGVKD. CDR3 length: 13 residues. With 5 bases clipped from V and 5 bases from J, the junction kept 3 bases outside the gene matches.

The V call is TRBV7-6, the J call TRBJ2-7, with D perhaps TRBD1 or TRBD2 (5 bases each). Germline-derived CDR1 and CDR2 are SGHVS and FNYEAQ. Trimming stripped 5 bases from V and 5 bases from J, with 19 bases between. CDR3 length equals 15 residues. DNA of the CDR3: TGTGCCAGCAGCCCCGGAGAGGGGCGACTCGACGAGCAGTACTTC. Protein: CASSPGEGRLDEQYF.